The 7 T cell receptor beta chains in this list originate from one sample, sequenced in a study of CXCR3-negative and CXCR3-positive naive CD8 T cells. 5' RACE that incorporated UMI labels was used to prepare the TRB cDNA libraries. Following a re-call of the 5' RACE reads, TCRdb has one entry per CDR3 protein and lacks DNA. Recorded here are 80,000 to 95,000 distinct CDR3 sequences; the top ten clones represent around 1.4%. The sequencing input was naive CXCR3- CD8+ T cells from blood. Described subset: CD45RO-CCR7+CD27+CD95- naive CD8+ T cells lacking CXCR3 (TNR3-). The origin of the receptors is a human donor in good health. Some clones in this sample may be carry-over from other donors' samples.

This chain joins TRBV27 and TRBJ2-5; the D call of TRBD1 rests on TCRdb alone, since no DNA is present to check it. CDR1 and CDR2 (germline): MNHEY, SMNVEV (reference sequence). The CDR3 consists of 14 residues. CDR3 residues: CASSQGSFQETQYF.

The V gene is TRBV12-3 or TRBV12-4, the J gene TRBJ2-7; no DNA is available, so the TRBD1 call from TCRdb remains unchecked. The CDR3 loop spans 13 amino acids. CDR3 residues: CASRMDISYEQYF.

J is TRBJ2-3 and V is TRBV29-1; there is no DNA to check the TCRdb D call of TRBD1. The CDR3 has 19 amino acids. CDR1 and CDR2 (germline): SQVTM, ANQGSEA. CDR3 loop: CSVEHVRDRIVLRTDTQYF.

The J gene is TRBJ2-1, the V gene TRBV27. Germline loops: CDR1 MNHEY, CDR2 SMNVEV (reference sequence). The CDR3 is 13 residues long. The CDR3 region is CASSFYDYNEQFF.

V and J are TRBV6-1 and TRBJ2-1; TCRdb picks TRBD1, but there is no DNA to check that call. Germline V CDR1 and CDR2: MNHNS, SASEGT. There are 15 residues in the CDR3. This CDR3 is CASSAPGQGINEQFF.

The J gene is TRBJ2-7, the V gene TRBV4-2. The CDR3 consists of 13 residues. The germline V gene has CDR1 LGHNA and CDR2 YNFKEQ. This CDR3 is CASSQYRNYEQYF.

The chain uses TRBV29-1 and TRBJ1-1; TCRdb's D call, TRBD1, is unchecked because there is no DNA. The CDR3 has 15 amino acids. Germline lookup yields CDR1 SQVTM and CDR2 ANQGSEA. This CDR3 is CSVEDRGGQGTEAFF.